Sequencing of this TCR beta chain was carried out in a study of T cell repertoires in cytomegalovirus infection. TCRdb itself ran the reads through MiXCR, one entry per CDR3 protein. Here the sample spans hundreds of thousands of distinct CDR3 sequences, 20% to 25% being singletons. This clonotype was observed at least ten times. Its matching antigen is unknown. Study outcomes and limitations: The cumulative frequency of public TCR beta families identified carriers of CMV plus the relevant HLA.

Trimming left V 3 bases short and J 0 bases short, with 12 bases between. This CDR3 has 16 amino acids. From germline, CDR1 is SGHTA and CDR2 FQGNSA. The sample consisted of CD8+ T cells from PBMCs. This receptor was taken from a human donor in good health (CMV status not recorded). Some clones in this sample may be carry-over from other donors' samples. This chain connects TRBV7-2 to TRBJ1-5, with D uncertain. DNA for the CDR3: TGTGCCAGCAGCTTGGGCAGTGGATATAGCAATCAGCCCCAGCATTTT. This codes for CASSLGSGYSNQPQHF.